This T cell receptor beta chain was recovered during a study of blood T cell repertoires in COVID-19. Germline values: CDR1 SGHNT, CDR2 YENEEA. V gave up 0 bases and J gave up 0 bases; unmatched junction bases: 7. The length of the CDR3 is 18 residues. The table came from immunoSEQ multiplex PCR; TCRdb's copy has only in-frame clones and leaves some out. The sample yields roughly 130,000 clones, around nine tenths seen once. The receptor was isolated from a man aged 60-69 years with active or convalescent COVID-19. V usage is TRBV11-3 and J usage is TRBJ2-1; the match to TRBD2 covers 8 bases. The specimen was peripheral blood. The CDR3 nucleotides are TGTGCCAGCAGCTTAGATCGCGGAGCGGGGGTCTCCTACAATGAGCAGTTCTTC. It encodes CASSLDRGAGVSYNEQFF.